These 5 T cell receptor beta chains share one sample of origin, sequenced in a study of STAT5B mutations in CD4+ large granular lymphocyte leukemia. Using immunoSEQ multiplex PCR, the repertoire was profiled, and TCRdb retains in-frame clones only, with some absent. The sample shows some 30,000 clones, 60% to 85% of them seen only once. The sample was CD4+ T cells from blood buffy coats. The source of these receptors is a human donor in good health.

In its sample, this clone was seen a few times. J is TRBJ1-2 and V is TRBV2; D not resolved. The V end was cut by 7 bases, the J end by 4 bases, with 7 bases between. The CDR3 extends over 11 amino acids. The germline CDR1 and CDR2 sequences are SNHLY and FYNNEI. DNA of the CDR3: TGTGCCAGCAATGAGGGCTATGGCTACACCTTC. As protein: CASNEGYGYTF.

Turning to this clone: The conserved closing phenylalanine or tryptophan is absent in this CDR3, likely reflecting a read error. Because the CDR3's place on the DNA is in doubt, the DNA is left out and the CDR3 is given as listed by TCRdb. CDR3: CASSRQLV. This chain uses TRBV5-4 with TRBJ1-1; whether TRBD1, the table's D call, matches the DNA was not checked. The CDR3 has 8 residues if both end residues are counted. Germline values: CDR1 SGHNT, CDR2 YYREEE (reference sequence).

This clone was counted only a few times. This chain connects TRBV6-1 to TRBJ1-4; the D is unclear. The CDR3 has 12 residues. The V gene lost 8 bases and the J gene lost 7 bases, with 11 bases spanning the gap. Germline-derived CDR1 and CDR2 are MNHNS and SASEGT. CDR3 protein: CASRLNSEKLFF. The DNA of the CDR3 is TGTGCCAGCCGCCTGAACTCTGAAAAACTGTTTTTT.

This chain uses TRBV7-9 with TRBJ2-1; 7 bases line up with TRBD2. Germline lookup yields CDR1 SEHNR and CDR2 FQNEAQ (reference sequence). The CDR3 is 16 residues long. Germline trimming cut 2 bases from V and 1 base from J; bases unmatched to any gene: 5. CDR3 coding DNA: TGTGCCAGCAGCTTAACCGGGGGGTTATCCTACAATGAGCAGTTCTTC. Protein product: CASSLTGGLSYNEQFF.

This chain links TRBV28 with TRBJ1-2; D unresolved. Per the germline V gene, CDR1 is MDHEN and CDR2 is SYDVKM. The CDR3 is made up of 11 amino acids. Deletions cut 8 bases from V and 6 bases from J, with 10 bases between. The CDR3 here is CASFSGDGYTF. For the CDR3, the DNA is TGTGCCAGCTTTTCGGGCGATGGCTACACCTTC.